Here is one TCR beta chain with its context. Trimming stripped 6 bases from V and 1 base from J, with 7 bases between. Germline V gives CDR1 SGDLS, CDR2 YYNGEE. The CDR3 runs to 13 residues. Naive CD8 cells were CD45RO-negative, positively selected for CCR7, excluding terminally differentiated effector memory CD45RA+ cells. The data stem from a study of shared clonotypes between healthy human individuals. Samples underwent the assay at deep level. The table came from immunoSEQ multiplex PCR; TCRdb's copy has only in-frame clones and leaves some out. The sample comprises approximately 720,000 clones, about 92% of which are singletons, and roughly 22% rests with the top ten.

The rearrangement uses TRBV9 and TRBJ2-2; D remains unclear. The receptor was isolated from a man aged 30 to 39 in good health. What was sequenced was naive CD8+ T cells sorted from blood. The CDR3 sequence: CASNDENTGELFF. The CDR3 coding sequence is TGTGCCAGCAACGACGAGAACACCGGGGAGCTGTTTTTT.